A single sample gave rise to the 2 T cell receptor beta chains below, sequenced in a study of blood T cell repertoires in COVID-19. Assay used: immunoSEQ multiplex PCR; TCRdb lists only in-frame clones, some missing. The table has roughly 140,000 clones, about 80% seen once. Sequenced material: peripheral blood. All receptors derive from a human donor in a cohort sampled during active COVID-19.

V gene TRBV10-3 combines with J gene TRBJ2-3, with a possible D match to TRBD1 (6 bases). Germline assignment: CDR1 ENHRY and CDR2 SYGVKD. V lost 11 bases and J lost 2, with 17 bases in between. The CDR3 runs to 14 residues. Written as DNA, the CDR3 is TGTGCCGCGACGGACAGCTCCTTCACAGATACGCAGTATTTT. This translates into CAATDSSFTDTQYF.

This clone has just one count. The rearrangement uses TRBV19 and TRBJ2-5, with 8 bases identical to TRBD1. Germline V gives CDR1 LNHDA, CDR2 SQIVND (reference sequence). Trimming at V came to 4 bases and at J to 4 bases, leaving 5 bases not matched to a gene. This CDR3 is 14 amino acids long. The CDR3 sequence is CASSTAGGTETQYF. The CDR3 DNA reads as TGTGCCAGTAGTACGGCAGGGGGCACAGAGACCCAGTACTTC.